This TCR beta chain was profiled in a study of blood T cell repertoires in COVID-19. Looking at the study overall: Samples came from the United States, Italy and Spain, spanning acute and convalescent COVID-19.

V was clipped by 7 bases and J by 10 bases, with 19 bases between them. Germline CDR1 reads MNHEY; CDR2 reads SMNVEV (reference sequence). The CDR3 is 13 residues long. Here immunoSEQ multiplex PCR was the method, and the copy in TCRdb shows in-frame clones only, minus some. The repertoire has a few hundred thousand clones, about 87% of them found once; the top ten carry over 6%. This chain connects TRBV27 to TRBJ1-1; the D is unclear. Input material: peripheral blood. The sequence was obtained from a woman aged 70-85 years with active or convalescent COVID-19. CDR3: CASTSVERGRAFF. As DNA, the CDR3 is TGTGCCAGCACCTCTGTGGAACGGGGAAGAGCTTTCTTT.